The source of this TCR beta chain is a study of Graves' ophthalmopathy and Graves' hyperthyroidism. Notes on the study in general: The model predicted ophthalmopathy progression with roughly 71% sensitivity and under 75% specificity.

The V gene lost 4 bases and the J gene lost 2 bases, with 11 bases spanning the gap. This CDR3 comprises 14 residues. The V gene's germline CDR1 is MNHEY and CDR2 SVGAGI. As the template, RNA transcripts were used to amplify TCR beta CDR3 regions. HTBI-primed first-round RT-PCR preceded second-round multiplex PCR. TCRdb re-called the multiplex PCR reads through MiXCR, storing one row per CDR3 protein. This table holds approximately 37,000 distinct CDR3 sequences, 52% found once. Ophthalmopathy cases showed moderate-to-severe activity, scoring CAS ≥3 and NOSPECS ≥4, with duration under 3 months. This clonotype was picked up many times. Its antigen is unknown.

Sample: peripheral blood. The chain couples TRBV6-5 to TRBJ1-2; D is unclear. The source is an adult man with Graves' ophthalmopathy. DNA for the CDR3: TGTGCCAGCAGTTCCGTGATTGAAAACTATGGCTACACCTTC. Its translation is CASSSVIENYGYTF.